Sequencing of this TCR beta chain was carried out in a study of beta chain features in type 1 diabetes. Every bit of the isolated RNA underwent reverse transcription, so sequencing read expressed TCRB transcripts. Profiling relied on immunoSEQ multiplex PCR, and the TCRdb table lists in-frame clones only, not all of them. This sample has fewer than 500,000 clones; approximately 15% occur once, and the top ten carry less than 0.04%. Sorted CD4+ subsets: naive, central memory, regulatory, stem cell-like memory (CD45RO/CCR7/CD25/CD127/CD95/CD27 panel). The CDR3 has 13 residues. CDR1 and CDR2 from the germline V gene are LNHNV and YYDKDF (reference sequence). Trimming stripped 5 bases from V and 4 bases from J, with 8 bases between.

The clonotype originates from a man aged 30 to 39 in good health. The sequencing sample was made of naive CD4+ T cells from blood. The chain links TRBV15 to TRBJ2-2; possibly TRBD2 for D (5 bases). The CDR3 loop reads CATSLASTGELFF. The CDR3 DNA reads TGTGCCACCAGCCTAGCTAGCACCGGGGAGCTGTTTTTT. Complete variable domain (other parts from reference TRBV15 and TRBJ2-2): DAMVIQNPRYQVTQFGKPVTLSCSQTLNHNVMYWYQQKSSQAPKLLFHYYDKDFNNEADTPDNFQSRRPNTSFCFLDIRSPGLGDTAMYLCATSLASTGELFFGEGSRLTVL.